This T cell receptor (beta chain) was documented in a study of blood T cell repertoires in COVID-19. Using immunoSEQ multiplex PCR, the repertoire was profiled, and TCRdb retains in-frame clones only, with some absent. This table holds approximately 260,000 clones, approximately 83% found once. The CDR3 has 18 amino acids. The trim removed 3 bases at V and 0 bases at J, leaving 9 bases unmatched. This sequence was found in a woman aged 40-49 years with acute COVID-19. Sequencing was carried out using PBMCs or T cells enriched from blood (not recorded which). The chain links TRBV23-1 to TRBJ2-7; 12 bases line up with TRBD2. TRBV23-1 is an ORF, with its function uncertain. DNA for the CDR3: TGCGCCAGCAGTCACCCTCAGGGACTAGCGGGCTTCTCCTACGAGCAGTACTTC. It yields the protein CASSHPQGLAGFSYEQYF.